The rows below give T cell receptor beta chains drawn from one sample of a study of CXCR3-negative and CXCR3-positive naive CD8 T cells. TCRdb re-called the 5' RACE reads and catalogs CDR3 proteins one per entry, DNA excluded. Its clone listing holds tens of thousands of distinct CDR3 sequences. Sequencing was performed on naive CXCR3- CD8+ T cells from blood. These receptors originate from a human donor in good health. Some clones in this sample may be carry-over from other donors' samples. Each CDR3 is given with its conserved first and last residue. Each record gives: clone size, J gene, V gene, CDR3 protein. Size values are once, few and many counts, or a class for expanded clones, and some rows have none.

NA	TRBJ2-4	TRBV25-1	CASSELGTYIQYF
NA	TRBJ1-4	TRBV5-1	CASSWMTGWNEKLFF
NA	TRBJ1-1	TRBV10-3	CAISRQDNTEAFF
NA	TRBJ2-7	TRBV12-3/TRBV12-4	CASSLKGRESHEQYF
NA	TRBJ1-1	TRBV11-3	CASSVRDRGLIRDTEAFF
NA	TRBJ2-1	TRBV15	CATSRDAGLAENEQFF
NA	TRBJ2-2	TRBV5-1	CASTITGELFF
NA	TRBJ2-1	TRBV19	CASSLLSNEQFF
NA	TRBJ2-3	TRBV21-1	CASSKLPGRRGDTQYF
NA	TRBJ2-7	TRBV7-9	CASSSPLVDEQYF
NA	TRBJ2-1	TRBV29-1	CSVDRGQLAGGHNEQFF
NA	TRBJ2-7	TRBV4-2	CASSYIAGGRGDEQYF
NA	TRBJ1-5	TRBV2	CASSEGTGSGQPQHF
NA	TRBJ2-1	TRBV28	CASRIGASGYNEQFF
NA	TRBJ2-7	TRBV29-1	CSAGAPYEQYF
NA	TRBJ2-1	TRBV28	CASSSRPGQYNEQFF
NA	TRBJ2-3	TRBV29-1	CSVEDLAGEPTDTQYF
NA	TRBJ2-2	TRBV5-1	CASSFITADTGELFF
NA	TRBJ2-1	TRBV7-9	CASSLVPEEQFF
NA	TRBJ2-1	TRBV7-9	CASSKTGGFYNEQFF
NA	TRBJ2-1	TRBV29-1	CSVAQGGSSYNEQFF
medium-sized	TRBJ2-3	TRBV19	CASSIGVDTQYF
NA	TRBJ2-7	TRBV5-1	CASSAGASGSFEQYF
NA	TRBJ2-3	TRBV19	CASSMGIILPDTQYF
NA	TRBJ1-1	TRBV29-1	CSVRGLETEAFF
NA	TRBJ2-3	TRBV6-5	CASSYSERVADTQYF
NA	TRBJ2-1	TRBV6-5	CASSILADTYNEQFF
NA	TRBJ2-1	TRBV6-5	CASSSGRINEQFF
NA	TRBJ2-7	TRBV10-1	CASSETALAGGEQYF
NA	TRBJ2-1	TRBV29-1	CSVVPVRGGLNEQFF
NA	TRBJ2-6	TRBV5-6	CASSTSGANVLTF
NA	TRBJ1-6	TRBV7-3	CASSSAENSPLHF
NA	TRBJ2-3	TRBV27	CASSSWTGGSDTQYF